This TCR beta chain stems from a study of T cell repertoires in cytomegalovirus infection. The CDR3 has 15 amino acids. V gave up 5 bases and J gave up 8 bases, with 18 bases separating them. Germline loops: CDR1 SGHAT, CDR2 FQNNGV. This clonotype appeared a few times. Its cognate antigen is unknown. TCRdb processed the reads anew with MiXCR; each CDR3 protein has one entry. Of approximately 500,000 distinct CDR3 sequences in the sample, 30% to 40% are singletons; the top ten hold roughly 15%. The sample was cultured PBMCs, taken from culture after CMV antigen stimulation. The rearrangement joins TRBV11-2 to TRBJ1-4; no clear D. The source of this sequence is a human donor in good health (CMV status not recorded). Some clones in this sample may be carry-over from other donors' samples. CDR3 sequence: CASSQHLAGREKLFF. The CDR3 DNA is TGTGCCAGCAGCCAACACTTGGCCGGACGGGAAAAACTGTTTTTT.